The subject of this entry is one T cell receptor (beta chain). CDR1 is MNHEY, CDR2 SVGAGI, per germline. The V end lost 8 bases, the J end lost 4 bases, and 12 bases lay between the germline ends. The CDR3 loop spans 14 amino acids. Every PCR was spiked with synthetic TCR analog templates. The data were produced by immunoSEQ multiplex PCR, yet TCRdb's version contains in-frame clones alone and is incomplete. The table includes around 82,000 clones, roughly 84% detected once. Time point defined: pretreatment peripheral blood. The data stem from a study of PD-L1 blockade in urothelial cancer. Study details: Atezolizumab, begun by patients around 2014, was given at 1,200 mg intravenously every 3 weeks. Earlier, patients had received 0 to 3 chemotherapy regimens.

Specimen: PBMCs, collected around atezolizumab (anti-PD-L1) treatment. This clonotype originated in a man between 60 and 75 years old with urothelial cancer. The chain couples TRBV6-5 to TRBJ2-6; a weak D match, TRBD2 (5 bases). The CDR3 protein is CASEPGSGANVLTF. CDR3 coding DNA: TGTGCCAGCGAACCGGGGTCCGGGGCCAACGTCCTGACTTTC.